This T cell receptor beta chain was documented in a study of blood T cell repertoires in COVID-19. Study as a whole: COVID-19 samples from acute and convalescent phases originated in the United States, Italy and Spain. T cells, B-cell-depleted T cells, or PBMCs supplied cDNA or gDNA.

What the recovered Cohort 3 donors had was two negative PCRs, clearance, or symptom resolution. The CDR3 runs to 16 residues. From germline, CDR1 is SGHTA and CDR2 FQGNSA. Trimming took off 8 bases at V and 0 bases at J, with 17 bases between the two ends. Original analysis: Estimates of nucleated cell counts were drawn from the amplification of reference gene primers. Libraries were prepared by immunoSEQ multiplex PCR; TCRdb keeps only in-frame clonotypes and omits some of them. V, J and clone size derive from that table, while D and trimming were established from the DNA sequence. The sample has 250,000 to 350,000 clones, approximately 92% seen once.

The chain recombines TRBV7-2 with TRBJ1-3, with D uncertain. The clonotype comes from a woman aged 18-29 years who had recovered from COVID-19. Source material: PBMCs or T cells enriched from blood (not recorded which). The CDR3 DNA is TGTGCCAGCGATTCGATGTCGCAGTACTCTGGAAACACCATATATTTT. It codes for CASDSMSQYSGNTIYF.